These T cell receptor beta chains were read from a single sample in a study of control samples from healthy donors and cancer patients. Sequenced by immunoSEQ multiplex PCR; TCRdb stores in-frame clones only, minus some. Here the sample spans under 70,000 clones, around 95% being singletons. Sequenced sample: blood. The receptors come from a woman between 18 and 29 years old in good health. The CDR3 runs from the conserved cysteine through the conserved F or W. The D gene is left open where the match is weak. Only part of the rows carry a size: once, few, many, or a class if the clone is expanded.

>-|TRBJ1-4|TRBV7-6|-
TGTGCCAGCAGCTTAGGTGGGGTCGGTAATGAAAAACTGTTTTTT
CASSLGGVGNEKLFF
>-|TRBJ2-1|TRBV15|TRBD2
TGTGCCACCAGCCGGCCCGGTCTAGCGGATTACAATGAGCAGTTCTTC
CATSRPGLADYNEQFF
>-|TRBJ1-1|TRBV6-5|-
TGTGCCAGCCGAAGTGGTATGAACACTGAAGCTTTCTTT
CASRSGMNTEAFF
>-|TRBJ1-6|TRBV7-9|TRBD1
TGTGCCAGCAGCCGGACAGGGGATAATTCACCCCTCCACTTT
CASSRTGDNSPLHF
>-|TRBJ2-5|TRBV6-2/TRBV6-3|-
TGTGCCAGCAGTTACGGGGGAGCGGCGGAGACCCAGTACTTC
CASSYGGAAETQYF
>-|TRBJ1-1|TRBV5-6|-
TGTGCCAGCAGCCTCTTACTCACTGAAGCTTTCTTT
CASSLLLTEAFF
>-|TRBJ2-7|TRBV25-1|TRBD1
TGTGCCAGCAGTGATAGGGCAGGGGGTTCCTACGAGCAGTACTTC
CASSDRAGGSYEQYF
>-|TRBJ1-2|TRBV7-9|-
TGTGCCAGCAGCCCGGAGCCCTACAACTATGGCTACACCTTC
CASSPEPYNYGYTF
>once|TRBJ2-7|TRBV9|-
TGTGCCAGCAGCGTAGATGGATACTACGAGCAGTACTTC
CASSVDGYYEQYF
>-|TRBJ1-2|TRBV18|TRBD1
TGTGCCAGCTCACCCGCAGGGGGGGACTATGGCTACACCTTC
CASSPAGGDYGYTF
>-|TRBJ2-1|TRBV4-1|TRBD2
TGCGCCAGCAGCCAAGAAGAGCCTAGCGGGAGCCCTGGATCCTACAATGAGCAGTTCTTC
CASSQEEPSGSPGSYNEQFF
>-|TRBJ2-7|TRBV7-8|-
TGTGCCAGCAGCTTATCCTACGAGCAGTACTTC
CASSLSYEQYF
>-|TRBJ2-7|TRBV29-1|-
TGCAGCGTTGCAGAATTACGCGAGCAGTACTTC
CSVAELREQYF
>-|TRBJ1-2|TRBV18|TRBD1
TGTGCCAGCTCCGGGACAGGGGCTAACTATGGCTACACCTTC
CASSGTGANYGYTF
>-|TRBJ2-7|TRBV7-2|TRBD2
TGTGCCAGCAGCTCACCGATCCTAGCGGGGGGGCAATCCTACGAGCAGTACTTC
CASSSPILAGGQSYEQYF
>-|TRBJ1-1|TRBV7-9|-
TGTGCCAGCAGCCAAACCCGTACAGCCCCTGAAGCTTTCTTT
CASSQTRTAPEAFF
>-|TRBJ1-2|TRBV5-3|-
TGTGCCAGAAGCCCTGACCATGGCTACACCTTC
CARSPDHGYTF
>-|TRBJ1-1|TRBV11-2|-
TGTGCCAGCAGCTTAAATAGATTGGGATACACTGAAGCTTTCTTT
CASSLNRLGYTEAFF
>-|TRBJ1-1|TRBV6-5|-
TGTGCCAGCAGTTACGGGCCCACTGAAGCTTTCTTT
CASSYGPTEAFF
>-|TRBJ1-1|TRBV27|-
TGTGCCTCGAGGGTGGGCGGAACTGAAGCTTTCTTT
CASRVGGTEAFF
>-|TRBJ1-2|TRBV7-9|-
TGTGCCAGCAGCTTAGGACAGGTTGGAAACTATGGCTACACCTTC
CASSLGQVGNYGYTF
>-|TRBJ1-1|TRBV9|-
TGTGCCAGCAGCGTAGACCAGGTCAGATCGAACACTGAAGCTTTCTTT
CASSVDQVRSNTEAFF
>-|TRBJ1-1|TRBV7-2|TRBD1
TGTGCCAGCAGCTTATACCAGGGGGCAGCTGAAGCTTTCTTT
CASSLYQGAAEAFF
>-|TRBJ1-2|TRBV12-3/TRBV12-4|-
TGTGCCAGCAGTTTCTGGGGAAACTATGGCTACACCTTC
CASSFWGNYGYTF
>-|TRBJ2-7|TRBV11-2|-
TGTGCCAGCAGCTTAGCCGAGGCCACGGGTACCTACGAGCAGTACTTC
CASSLAEATGTYEQYF
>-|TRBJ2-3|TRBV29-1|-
TGCAGCGTTTTAGGATACAGGGTGACAGATACGCAGTATTTT
CSVLGYRVTDTQYF
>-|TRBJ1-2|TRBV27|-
TGTGCCAGCAGTTTAACCCTGACGGAAGGCTACACCTTC
CASSLTLTEGYTF
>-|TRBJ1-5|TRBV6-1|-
TGTGCCAGCAGTGAACGTGGGGGGGTTCAGCCCCAGCATTTT
CASSERGGVQPQHF
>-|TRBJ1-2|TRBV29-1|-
TGCAGCGTTGCTTTGGATACGGGCGGCTACACCTTC
CSVALDTGGYTF
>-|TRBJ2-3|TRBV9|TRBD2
TGTGCCAGCAGCGACGGGGGGGCGGGCACAGATACGCAGTATTTT
CASSDGGAGTDTQYF
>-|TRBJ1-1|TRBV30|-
TGTGCCTGGAGTGTACCCGGGGGCATAACTGAAGCTTTCTTT
CAWSVPGGITEAFF
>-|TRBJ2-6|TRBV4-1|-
TGCGCCAGCAGCCAAGATCAGCTCTCTGGGGCCAACGTCCTGACTTTC
CASSQDQLSGANVLTF
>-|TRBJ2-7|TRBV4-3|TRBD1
TGCGCCAGCAGCCACACGGGACAGGCGGACGAGCAGTACTTC
CASSHTGQADEQYF
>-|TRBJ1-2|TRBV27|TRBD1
TGTGCCAGCAGTTCCCGGGACAGGTTTCACTATGGCTACACCTTC
CASSSRDRFHYGYTF
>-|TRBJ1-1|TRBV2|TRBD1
TGTGCCAGCAGTGACAGGGGGCGTAGCACTGAAGCTTTCTTT
CASSDRGRSTEAFF
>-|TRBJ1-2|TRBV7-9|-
TGTGCCAGCAGCTATAATACCTATGGCTACACCTTC
CASSYNTYGYTF
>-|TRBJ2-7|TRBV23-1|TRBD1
TGCGCCAGCAGTCAATTCCGGGACAGAGGTACCTACGAGCAGTACTTC
CASSQFRDRGTYEQYF
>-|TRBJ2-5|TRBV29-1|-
TGCAGCACAACAGGGGGGGAGGAGACCCAGTACTTC
CSTTGGEETQYF
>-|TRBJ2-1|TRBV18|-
TGTGCCAGCTCACCAGGGGAGGGGGTGAACAATGAGCAGTTCTTC
CASSPGEGVNNEQFF
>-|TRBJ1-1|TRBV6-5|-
TGTGCCAGCACCGAAAGCACAGGGCTCCCGGAAGCTTTCTTT
CASTESTGLPEAFF
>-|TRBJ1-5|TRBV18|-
TGTGCCAGCTCACCACTAACAAGTTACCAGCCCCAGCATTTT
CASSPLTSYQPQHF
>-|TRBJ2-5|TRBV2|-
TGTGCCAGCAGTCTGGACAGCCAAGAGACCCAGTACTTC
CASSLDSQETQYF
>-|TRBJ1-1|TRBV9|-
TGTGCCAGCAGCCCCCGAGGGAACACTGAAGCTTTCTTT
CASSPRGNTEAFF
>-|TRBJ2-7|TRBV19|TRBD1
TGTGTCAGTAGTAAAACCGGGACAGGGACCTACGAGCAGTACTTC
CVSSKTGTGTYEQYF
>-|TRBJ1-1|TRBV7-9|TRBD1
TGTGCCAGCAGCTCCCGGGACAGGGGCTATACTGAAGCTTTCTTT
CASSSRDRGYTEAFF
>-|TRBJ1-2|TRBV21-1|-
TGTGCCAGCAGCAAAGCGGAATTTGGTGGCTACACCTTC
CASSKAEFGGYTF
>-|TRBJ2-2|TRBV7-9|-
TGTGCCAGCAGCAACAGCTACAGGAGAAACACCGGGGAGCTGTTTTTT
CASSNSYRRNTGELFF
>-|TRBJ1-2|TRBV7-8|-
TGTGCCAGCAGCGCCAGGGCTAGCTATGGCTACACCTTC
CASSARASYGYTF
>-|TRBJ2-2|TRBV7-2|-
TGTGCCAGCAGCCGCCGGGTCATAACCACCGGGGTCGGGGAGCTGTTTTTT
CASSRRVITTGVGELFF
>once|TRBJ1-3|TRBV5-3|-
TGTGCCAGAAGCTTTACTCGGACACCTGGAAACACCATATATTTT
CARSFTRTPGNTIYF
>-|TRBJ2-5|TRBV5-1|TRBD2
TGCGCCAGCAGCTTGGCTGCGGGGGGGACAGAGACCCAGTACTTC
CASSLAAGGTETQYF
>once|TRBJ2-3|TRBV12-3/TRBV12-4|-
TGTGCCAGCAGTTTGGGGGCAGATACGCAGTATTTT
CASSLGADTQYF
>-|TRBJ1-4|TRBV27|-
TGTGCCAGCAGTTTACAGGGAAGTATTAGGGGAAATGAAAAACTGTTTTTT
CASSLQGSIRGNEKLFF
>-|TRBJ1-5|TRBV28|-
TGTGCCAGCACCCCCGCAGGGACGGGTCAGCCCCAGCATTTT
CASTPAGTGQPQHF
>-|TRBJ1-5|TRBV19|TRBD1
TGTGCCAGTAGGACGACAGGGGACCTCAATCAGCCCCAGCATTTT
CASRTTGDLNQPQHF
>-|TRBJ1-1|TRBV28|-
TGTGCCAGCAGTCTAGACACGGCATCCAGTAACACTGAAGCTTTCTTT
CASSLDTASSNTEAFF
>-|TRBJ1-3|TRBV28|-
TGTGTAACCAGGGATTCTGGAAACACCATATATTTT
CVTRDSGNTIYF